Shown below are 21 T cell receptor beta chains from a single sample sequenced in a study of identical twins. TCRdb reprocessed the 5' RACE reads via MiXCR and lists one record per CDR3 protein. Among about 210,000 distinct CDR3 sequences listed, around 9.6% were seen once. The sample taken for sequencing was memory (CD45RO+) T cells sorted from blood. The receptors here all came from a woman younger than 30 in good health.

In this sample, this clonotype turned up a few times. A read error may produce the germline difference seen at one junction end. This chain uses TRBV4-2 with TRBJ1-4; tentative D call: TRBD1 (5 bases). The germline V gene encodes CDR1 LGHNA and CDR2 YNFKEQ. The CDR3 has 13 amino acids. CDR3 sequence: CASSQGFGRRGIF. CDR3 sequence (DNA): TGTGCCAGCAGCCAAGGTTTCGGCAGGCGGGGGATTTTT.

This chain joins TRBV12-3 or TRBV12-4 and TRBJ2-7; D call uncertain. Trimming shortened V by 2 bases and J by 4 bases, and 12 bases separated the two germline ends. This CDR3 has 14 amino acids. The CDR3: CASSLIPGPYEQYF. CDR3 bases: TGTGCCAGCAGTTTAATCCCAGGACCGTACGAGCAGTACTTC.

Ten or more counts support this clonotype. The V call is TRBV5-1, the J call TRBJ2-1, with D possibly TRBD2 on 5 matching bases. V shed 4 bases and J shed 7 bases, with 18 bases lying between them. CDR3 length: 15 residues. Per the germline V gene, CDR1 is SGHRS and CDR2 is YFSETQ. Written as DNA, the CDR3 is TGCGCCAGCAGCGCTGAGTTGTCACCGGGGAATGAGCAGTTCTTC. This translates into CASSAELSPGNEQFF.

The V gene is TRBV6-2 or TRBV6-3, the J gene TRBJ2-7; 9 bases agree with TRBD2. The V and J ends lost 8 bases and 4 bases, in that order; junction bases with no gene match: 9. Per germline, CDR1 MNHEY and CDR2 SVGEGT. CDR3 length: 14 amino acids. The CDR3 loop reads CASATRLAVYEQYF. The CDR3 DNA reads TGTGCCAGCGCAACCAGACTAGCGGTGTACGAGCAGTACTTC.

The table lists this clonotype with many counts. The J gene is TRBJ2-3, the V gene TRBV3-1; 8 bases agree with TRBD2. Germline CDR1 is LGHDT and CDR2 is YNNKEL (reference sequence). The CDR3 extends over 17 amino acids. V lost 1 base to trimming and J lost 0 bases; unmatched junction nucleotides: 6. CDR3 in amino acids: CASSQASSGGSTDTQYF. CDR3 nucleotides: TGTGCCAGCAGCCAAGCCTCGTCGGGGGGGAGCACAGATACGCAGTATTTT.

This clonotype was recorded only once. The CDR3 loop is CASSRPTQETQYF. Here the CDR3 DNA reads TGTGCCAGCAGCCGACCGACGCAAGAGACCCAGTACTTC. The rearrangement joins TRBV3-1 to TRBJ2-5, with D hard to call. Germline-derived CDR1 and CDR2 are LGHDT and YNNKEL (reference sequence). The CDR3 consists of 13 residues. V dropped 4 bases and J dropped 2 bases, with 8 bases sitting between them.

This clonotype was seen only a few times. The V call is TRBV12-3 or TRBV12-4, the J call TRBJ2-2, with 9 bases lining up with TRBD1. Germline trimming cut 2 bases from V and 4 bases from J; bases unmatched to any gene: 8. The CDR3 has 17 amino acids. The CDR3 DNA sequence: TGTGCCAGCAGTTTACGCACCGGGACAGGGAGCACCGGGGAGCTGTTTTTT. Its protein product is CASSLRTGTGSTGELFF.

This clonotype was picked up a small number of times. CDR3 DNA: TGTGCCAGCATCCCCTGGGGGGTACAGAGCTCCTACAATGAGCAGTTCTTC. Residues: CASIPWGVQSSYNEQFF. The gene calls are TRBV2 and TRBJ2-1; D perhaps matches TRBD2 (6 bases). V shed 7 bases and J shed 0 bases, with 19 bases lying between them. CDR1 and CDR2 (germline): SNHLY, FYNNEI. The CDR3 loop spans 17 amino acids. Using reference TRBV2 and TRBJ2-1 for the parts outside the CDR3, the full variable domain is EPEVTQTPSHQVTQMGQEVILRCVPISNHLYFYWYRQILGQKVEFLVSFYNNEISEKSEIFDDQFSVERPDGSNFTLKIRSTKLEDSAMYFCASIPWGVQSSYNEQFFGPGTRLTVL.

The chain links TRBV6-1 to TRBJ2-5; no clear D. Per the germline V gene, CDR1 is MNHNS and CDR2 is SASEGT. Trimming removed 2 bases from V and 4 bases from J, with 5 bases in between. The CDR3 is 12 amino acids. The CDR3: CASSEFRETQYF. DNA for the CDR3: TGTGCCAGCAGTGAATTCCGAGAGACCCAGTACTTC.

The chain recombines TRBV7-9 with TRBJ2-1; no clear D gene. The CDR3 covers 17 residues. Deletions cut 3 bases from V and 2 bases from J, with 17 bases between. Germline V gene sequence: CDR1 SEHNR, CDR2 FQNEAQ (reference sequence). CDR3 in amino acids: CASSFSGSERTYNEQFF. The CDR3 nucleotides are TGTGCCAGCAGCTTTTCCGGGTCTGAAAGGACCTACAATGAGCAGTTCTTC.

The table lists this clonotype with many counts. The chain links TRBV5-6 to TRBJ2-5, with D possibly being TRBD1 (5 bases). CDR1 is SGHDT and CDR2 is YYEEEE in the germline V gene. The CDR3 has 18 residues. Trimming took off 0 bases at V and 1 base at J, with 19 bases between the two ends. In nucleotides, the CDR3 is TGTGCCAGCAGCTTGGAACGGCTCCAACAGGATAGCCAAGAGACCCAGTACTTC. Protein sequence: CASSLERLQQDSQETQYF.

The chain has TRBV29-1 and TRBJ2-5, with TRBD2 identical over 7 bases. With V trimmed by 6 bases and J by 9 bases, 16 bases remained unmatched. Germline-derived CDR1 and CDR2 are SQVTM and ANQGSEA. This CDR3 spans 14 amino acids. The CDR3, as DNA: TGCAGCGTGGAGGGAGGGAGGAGGGCGGCGGCCCAGTACTTC. Translating gives CSVEGGRRAAAQYF.

The rearrangement uses TRBV20-1 and TRBJ2-5, with 7 bases lining up with TRBD2. Germline CDR1 is DFQATT and CDR2 is SNEGSKA (reference sequence). With V trimmed by 0 bases and J by 1 base, 5 bases remained unmatched. The CDR3 runs 15 residues. CDR3 bases: TGCAGTGCTAGAGATCGCCTAGCGGCCCAAGAGACCCAGTACTTC. Translating it yields CSARDRLAAQETQYF.

The sample holds many counts of this clonotype. This rearrangement joins TRBV10-3 to TRBJ2-2; D possibly corresponds to TRBD1 (6 bases). The CDR3 is 15 residues long. V was pared by 6 bases and J by 2 bases, with 13 bases between. Germline V lookup: CDR1 ENHRY, CDR2 SYGVKD. CDR3 residues: CAIRVGQTNTGELFF. In nucleotides, the CDR3 is TGTGCCATCAGAGTCGGACAGACAAACACCGGGGAGCTGTTTTTT.

This chain connects TRBV15 to TRBJ2-7, with D tentatively TRBD1 (5 bases). The V end lost 0 bases, the J end lost 5 bases, and 14 bases lay between the germline ends. Germline V gene lookup returns CDR1 LNHNV and CDR2 YYDKDF (reference sequence). The CDR3 spans 15 residues. The CDR3 DNA is TGTGCCACCAGCAGAGAAAAGGGGAAAGTGAACGAGCAGTACTTC. This gives the protein CATSREKGKVNEQYF.

There are a few counts of this clonotype. The rearrangement links TRBV7-2 to TRBJ2-7; a weak D match, TRBD1 (7 bases). The CDR3 covers 15 residues. V was trimmed by 5 bases and J by 4 bases, leaving 18 bases between them. CDR1 is SGHTA, CDR2 FQGNSA, per germline. In nucleotides, the CDR3 is TGTGCCAGCAGCCGAGGTCGAGCAGGGGGGTACGAGCAGTACTTC. Its translation: CASSRGRAGGYEQYF. The full variable domain, its missing parts supplied by reference TRBV7-2 and TRBJ2-7, is GAGVSQSPSNKVTEKGKDVELRCDPISGHTALYWYRQSLGQGLEFLIYFQGNSAPDKSGLPSDRFSAERTGGSVSTLTIQRTQQEDSAVYLCASSRGRAGGYEQYFGPGTRLTVT.

The table lists this clonotype with a few counts. The gene calls are TRBV20-1 and TRBJ2-3, with D unresolved. Germline V gene sequence: CDR1 DFQATT, CDR2 SNEGSKA (reference sequence). The CDR3 runs 15 residues. Trimming pared 0 bases from V and 2 bases from J, leaving 12 bases between. The CDR3 DNA reads as TGCAGTGCTAGAGAAGCGACGAAGCACACAGATACGCAGTATTTT. Translated: CSAREATKHTDTQYF.

The chain carries TRBV7-9 and TRBJ2-7; D is possibly TRBD2 (6 bases). V was cut by 2 bases and J by 3 bases, with 8 bases left in between. The CDR3 contains 13 residues. CDR1 is SEHNR, CDR2 FQNEAQ, per germline (reference sequence). DNA of the CDR3: TGTGCCAGCAGCTTATGGGGACTCTACGAGCAGTACTTC. Translated: CASSLWGLYEQYF.

This clonotype came up a few times. This sequence joins TRBV15 and TRBJ1-5; D perhaps matches TRBD1 (5 bases). There are 15 residues in the CDR3. The germline gives CDR1 LNHNV, CDR2 YYDKDF (reference sequence). Trimming removed 0 bases from V and 2 bases from J, with 8 bases in between. The CDR3 region is CATSRDMGGNQPQHF. The CDR3 DNA sequence: TGTGCCACCAGCAGAGATATGGGGGGCAATCAGCCCCAGCATTTT.

The V gene is TRBV27, the J gene TRBJ1-2; D gene ambiguous. V lost 5 bases and J 4 bases, leaving 20 bases between the germline ends. Germline V gives CDR1 MNHEY, CDR2 SMNVEV (reference sequence). CDR3 length: 16 amino acids. The CDR3 loop reads CASSPSGWVGGYGYTF. CDR3 coding DNA: TGTGCCAGCAGTCCTTCGGGGTGGGTTGGTGGCTATGGCTACACCTTC.

This clonotype was seen ten or more times. The rearrangement joins TRBV5-1 to TRBJ2-7, with unresolved D. Trimming pared 2 bases from V and 3 bases from J, leaving 3 bases between. Germline CDR1 is SGHRS and CDR2 is YFSETQ. The CDR3 has 11 residues. The CDR3 protein is CASSLYYEQYF. The CDR3 DNA reads TGCGCCAGCAGCTTATACTACGAGCAGTACTTC. Complete variable domain (other parts from reference TRBV5-1 and TRBJ2-7): KAGVTQTPRYLIKTRGQQVTLSCSPISGHRSVSWYQQTPGQGLQFLFEYFSETQRNKGNFPGRFSGRQFSNSRSEMNVSTLELGDSALYLCASSLYYEQYFGPGTRLTVT.